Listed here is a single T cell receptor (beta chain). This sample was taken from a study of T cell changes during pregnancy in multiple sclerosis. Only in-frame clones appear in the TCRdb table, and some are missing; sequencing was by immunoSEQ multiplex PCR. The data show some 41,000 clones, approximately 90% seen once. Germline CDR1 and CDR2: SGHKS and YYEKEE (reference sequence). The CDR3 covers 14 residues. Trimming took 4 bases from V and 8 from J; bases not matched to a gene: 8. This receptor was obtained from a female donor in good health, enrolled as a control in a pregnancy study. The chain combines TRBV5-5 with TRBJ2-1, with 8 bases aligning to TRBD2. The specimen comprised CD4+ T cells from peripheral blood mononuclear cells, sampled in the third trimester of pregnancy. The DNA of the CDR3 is TGTGCCAGCAGCGGGGACCAGCGGGGGTATGAGCAGTTCTTC. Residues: CASSGDQRGYEQFF.